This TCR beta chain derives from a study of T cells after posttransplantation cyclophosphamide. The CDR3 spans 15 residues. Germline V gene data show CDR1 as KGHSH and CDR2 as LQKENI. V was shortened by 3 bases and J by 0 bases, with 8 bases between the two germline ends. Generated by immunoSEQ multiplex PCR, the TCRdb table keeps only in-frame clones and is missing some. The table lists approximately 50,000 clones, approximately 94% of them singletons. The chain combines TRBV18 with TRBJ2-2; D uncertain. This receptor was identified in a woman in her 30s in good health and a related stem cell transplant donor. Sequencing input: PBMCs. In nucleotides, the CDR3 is TGTGCCAGCTCACCCAATGCGCCGAACACCGGGGAGCTGTTTTTT. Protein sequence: CASSPNAPNTGELFF. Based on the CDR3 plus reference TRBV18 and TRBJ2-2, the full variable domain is NAGVMQNPRHLVRRRGQEARLRCSPMKGHSHVYWYRQLPEEGLKFMVYLQKENIIDESGMPKERFSAEFPKEGPSILRIQQVVRGDSAAYFCASSPNAPNTGELFFGEGSRLTVL.